Shown below are 27 T cell receptor beta chains from a single sample sequenced in a study of T cell responses to AZD1222 COVID-19 vaccine. Sequencing was performed with immunoSEQ multiplex PCR; in TCRdb, only in-frame clones are kept and a portion is missing. The table shows around 130,000 clones, with approximately 83% occurring only once. The material was peripheral blood, obtained on day 0 of AZD1222 vaccination. The origin of the receptors is an adult in good health.

This chain joins TRBV7-8 and TRBJ2-7; tentatively, D is TRBD1 (5 bases). Germline values: CDR1 SGHVS, CDR2 FQNEAQ. The CDR3 covers 13 residues. V lost 5 bases and J 7 bases, leaving 15 bases between the germline ends. CDR3: CASSPSGFWEQYF. CDR3 in DNA: TGTGCCAGCAGCCCCTCAGGGTTTTGGGAGCAGTACTTC.

V and J are TRBV2 and TRBJ1-2; D gene ambiguous. CDR1 and CDR2 (germline): SNHLY, FYNNEI. V was cut by 1 base and J by 8 bases, with 8 bases left in between. The CDR3 has 12 amino acids. CDR3: CASSEVGLGYTF. The CDR3 DNA sequence: TGTGCCAGCAGTGAAGTCGGTCTCGGCTACACCTTC.

The gene calls are TRBV4-3 and TRBJ1-2; D ambiguous. CDR1 and CDR2 from the germline V gene are LGHNA and YSLEER. Trimming shortened V by 4 bases and J by 5 bases, and 11 bases separated the two germline ends. This CDR3 comprises 13 residues. The CDR3 nucleotides are TGCGCCAGCAGCCCTACTCCGGGGTATGGCTACACCTTC. Translating gives CASSPTPGYGYTF.

The chain joins TRBV14 to TRBJ1-2; no clear D. This CDR3 has 13 amino acids. Germline values: CDR1 SGHDN, CDR2 FVKESK. V lost 0 bases and J 8 bases, leaving 10 bases between the germline ends. In DNA form, the CDR3 reads TGTGCCAGCAGCCAAGATTTAATTGAAGGCTACACCTTC. Amino acids: CASSQDLIEGYTF.

This chain joins TRBV5-1 and TRBJ1-3; D ambiguous. Trimming took off 4 bases at V and 0 bases at J, with 23 bases between the two ends. Germline CDR1 and CDR2: SGHRS and YFSETQ. The CDR3 spans 19 residues. CDR3 sequence (DNA): TGCGCCAGCAGCCAATATCGGCTCTATCAGCCCGACTCTGGAAACACCATATATTTT. Protein sequence: CASSQYRLYQPDSGNTIYF. The variable domain in full, with the rest retrieved from reference TRBV5-1 and TRBJ1-3, is KAGVTQTPRYLIKTRGQQVTLSCSPISGHRSVSWYQQTPGQGLQFLFEYFSETQRNKGNFPGRFSGRQFSNSRSEMNVSTLELGDSALYLCASSQYRLYQPDSGNTIYFGEGSWLTVV.

The chain uses TRBV7-9 and TRBJ1-4, with D uncertain. Germline values: CDR1 SEHNR, CDR2 FQNEAQ (reference sequence). CDR3 size: 14 residues. V gave up 1 base and J gave up 4 bases, with 7 bases separating them. The CDR3 DNA sequence: TGTGCCAGCAGCTTAGGGGAATATAATGAAAAACTGTTTTTT. As protein: CASSLGEYNEKLFF.

The chain couples TRBV7-3 to TRBJ2-1; maybe TRBD2 (5 bases). The CDR3 covers 14 residues. Trimming left V 4 bases short and J 5 bases short, with 12 bases between. Germline loops: CDR1 SGHTA, CDR2 FQGTGA. The CDR3 protein is CASSSPTRDNEQFF. DNA of the CDR3: TGTGCCAGCAGCTCCCCCACGCGGGACAATGAGCAGTTCTTC.

The chain has TRBV5-1 and TRBJ1-3; D gene unclear. The germline V gene has CDR1 SGHRS and CDR2 YFSETQ. The CDR3 runs to 16 residues. V was cut by 4 bases and J by 0 bases, with 14 bases left in between. Written as DNA, the CDR3 is TGCGCCAGCAGCACCCGGGCAGCGGGCTCTGGAAACACCATATATTTT. Amino acids: CASSTRAAGSGNTIYF.

V and J are TRBV3-1 (or the pseudogene TRBV3-2) and TRBJ1-1; TRBD1 matches at 8 bases. The CDR3 consists of 15 residues. Per the germline V gene, CDR1 is LGHDT and CDR2 is YNNKEL (reference sequence). The ends lost 4 bases at V and 1 base at J; junction bases unmatched: 5. This CDR3 is CASSLQGGANTEAFF. The CDR3 nucleotides are TGTGCCAGCAGCCTACAGGGGGGCGCGAACACTGAAGCTTTCTTT.

The V gene is TRBV11-3, the J gene TRBJ1-1, with a tentative D call TRBD1 (5 bases). This CDR3 region has 14 residues. Germline-derived CDR1 and CDR2 are SGHNT and YENEEA. V lost 3 bases, J lost 1 base, and 9 bases lay in between. Here the CDR3 reads CASSLTVGNTEAFF. In nucleotides, the CDR3 is TGTGCCAGCAGCTTGACAGTGGGGAACACTGAAGCTTTCTTT.

The chain is built from TRBV15 and TRBJ1-1; TRBD1 aligns across 10 bases. The germline V gene encodes CDR1 LNHNV and CDR2 YYDKDF (reference sequence). The CDR3 is 15 residues long. V was clipped by 1 base and J by 5 bases; unmatched bases: 4. This CDR3 is CATSRGTGGLTEAFF. The CDR3 DNA reads TGTGCCACCAGCAGAGGGACAGGGGGTTTGACTGAAGCTTTCTTT.

The rearrangement links TRBV7-2 to TRBJ2-7; perhaps TRBD1 as D (5 bases). The germline V and J ends were trimmed by 5 bases and 1 base, with 12 bases remaining between them. Germline V gene sequence: CDR1 SGHTA, CDR2 FQGNSA. This CDR3 is built from 14 residues. This CDR3 is CASSPGHASYEQYF. CDR3 sequence (DNA): TGTGCCAGCAGCCCCGGACATGCATCCTACGAGCAGTACTTC.

This clone was observed once. In nucleotides, the CDR3 is TGTGCCACCAGTGATCCGAGGGGTAGCGGGGCGAGCTCCTACAATGAGCAGTTCTTC. Its translation: CATSDPRGSGASSYNEQFF. The chain couples TRBV24-1 to TRBJ2-1; 8 bases line up with TRBD2. The CDR3 has 19 residues. The V gene end was trimmed by 3 bases and the J gene end by 0 bases; junction bases not matched to a gene: 12. The V gene's germline CDR1 is KGHDR and CDR2 SFDVKD.

Regarding this clone: Distinct nucleotide sequences in the sample also encode this CDR3. The chain employs TRBV12-5 and TRBJ2-7; 7 bases agree with TRBD1. Germline V gene sequence: CDR1 LGHNT, CDR2 FRNRAP. This CDR3 is 14 amino acids long. The V segment lost 6 bases and the J segment 8 bases; nucleotides outside the gene matches: 13. CDR3 residues: CASGDRQGQDKQYF. The CDR3 nucleotides read TGTGCTAGTGGAGACCGACAGGGTCAGGATAAGCAGTACTTC. Together with reference TRBV12-5 and TRBJ2-7, the CDR3 gives the full variable domain: DARVTQTPRHKVTEMGQEVTMRCQPILGHNTVFWYRQTMMQGLELLAYFRNRAPLDDSGMPKDRFSAEMPDATLATLKIQPSEPRDSAVYFCASGDRQGQDKQYFGPGTRLTVT.

This sequence joins TRBV18 and TRBJ1-2, with 11 bases matching TRBD1. Germline values: CDR1 KGHSH, CDR2 LQKENI. V shed 3 bases and J 4 bases; nucleotides not matched to a gene: 4. The CDR3 runs to 15 residues. This chain's CDR3 is CASSPGQGALYGYTF. The CDR3 DNA reads as TGTGCCAGCTCACCCGGACAGGGGGCACTCTATGGCTACACCTTC.

The genes are TRBV5-1 and TRBJ2-7; 12 positions agree with TRBD1. Germline CDR1 and CDR2: SGHRS and YFSETQ. J was trimmed by 4 bases and V by 3 bases; bases with no gene match: 8. The CDR3 consists of 16 residues. DNA for the CDR3: TGCGCCAGCAGCTCGACCTTGGGACAGGGGGCATACGAGCAGTACTTC. Translating it yields CASSSTLGQGAYEQYF.

This chain links TRBV7-2 with TRBJ1-5, with a possible D match to TRBD1 (5 bases). The CDR3 is 15 residues long. Germline CDR1 is SGHTA and CDR2 is FQGNSA. V shed 5 bases and J shed 4 bases, with 15 bases lying between them. CDR3 region: CASSLLTAFNQPQHF. Here the CDR3 DNA reads TGTGCCAGCAGCCTCTTGACAGCGTTTAATCAGCCCCAGCATTTT.

This clone was detected ten times or more. This sequence joins TRBV19 and TRBJ2-3; D is perhaps TRBD1 (6 bases). In germline, CDR1 is LNHDA, CDR2 SQIVND (reference sequence). The V end was cut by 2 bases, the J end by 4 bases, with 16 bases between. This CDR3 has 16 residues. Written as DNA, the CDR3 is TGTGCCAGTAGTATATCGGACAGAGATATATCAGATACGCAGTATTTT. This gives the protein CASSISDRDISDTQYF. Using reference TRBV19 and TRBJ2-3 for the parts outside the CDR3, the full variable domain is DGGITQSPKYLFRKEGQNVTLSCEQNLNHDAMYWYRQDPGQGLRLIYYSQIVNDFQKGDIAEGYSVSREKKESFPLTVTSAQKNPTAFYLCASSISDRDISDTQYFGPGTRLTVL.

This clone was found once. V is TRBV25-1 and J is TRBJ1-5, with D tentatively TRBD1 (5 bases). Germline V CDR1 and CDR2: MGHDK, SYGVNS. V lost 4 bases, J lost 6 bases, and 19 bases lay in between. The CDR3 totals 16 residues. CDR3 sequence reads: CASSAGEIKGIQPQHF. CDR3 nucleotide sequence: TGTGCCAGCAGTGCCGGAGAGATCAAGGGGATTCAGCCCCAGCATTTT.

This clone has just a few counts. V gene TRBV2 combines with J gene TRBJ1-1; D remains ambiguous. This CDR3 has 12 amino acids. The ends were cut back, 5 bases at V and 1 base at J, with 5 bases in the middle. Per germline, CDR1 SNHLY and CDR2 FYNNEI. The CDR3 coding sequence is TGTGCCAGCAGTTACGAGAACACTGAAGCTTTCTTT. Translated, it gives CASSYENTEAFF.

The chain couples TRBV7-2 to TRBJ1-1; D unresolved. V was shortened by 1 base and J by 8 bases, with 8 bases between the two germline ends. The germline V gene has CDR1 SGHTA and CDR2 FQGNSA. The CDR3 has 12 amino acids. The CDR3: CASSLVAAEAFF. The CDR3 region has the DNA TGTGCCAGCAGCTTAGTAGCGGCCGAAGCTTTCTTT.

This clone was observed a few times. CDR3 residues: CASSRRPDYYEQYF. In nucleotides, the CDR3 is TGTGCCAGCAGCAGGAGGCCTGACTACTACGAGCAGTACTTC. The V call is TRBV11-3, the J call TRBJ2-7, with a weak D call TRBD2 (5 bases). Trimming took off 5 bases at V and 3 bases at J, with 14 bases between the two ends. CDR1 SGHNT and CDR2 YENEEA come from the germline V gene. This CDR3 comprises 14 residues.

The chain joins TRBV10-2 to TRBJ1-3, with D tentatively TRBD1 (5 bases). The CDR3 loop spans 17 amino acids. CDR1 is WSHSY and CDR2 is SAAADI in the germline V gene. The V end was cut by 3 bases, the J end by 4 bases, with 19 bases between. The CDR3 DNA reads TGCGCCAGCAGTGAACAGGTTTTTCGGGGGTCAGGAAACACCATATATTTT. Translation gives CASSEQVFRGSGNTIYF.

The rearrangement links TRBV3-1 (or the pseudogene TRBV3-2) to TRBJ1-6; tentative D call: TRBD1 (6 bases). CDR1 is LGHDT and CDR2 is YNNKEL in the germline V gene (reference sequence). The CDR3 is 15 residues long. Between the trimmed V and J ends, which lost 4 bases and 10 bases, there was a span of 17 bases. The DNA for the CDR3 is TGTGCCAGCAGCCTGGTTACAGGGAAAGGGTCACCCCTCCACTTT. Translation: CASSLVTGKGSPLHF.

The V and J genes are TRBV11-1 and TRBJ2-7, with D unclear. From germline, CDR1 is SGHAT and CDR2 FQDESV (reference sequence). Trimming pared 9 bases from V and 2 bases from J, leaving 11 bases between. This CDR3 comprises 12 residues. The CDR3 DNA reads TGTGCCAGTTCGGGCGGTACCTACGAGCAGTACTTC. This encodes CASSGGTYEQYF. Looking up the rest from reference TRBV11-1 and TRBJ2-7 gives the full variable domain: EAEVAQSPRYKITEKSQAVAFWCDPISGHATLYWYRQILGQGPELLVQFQDESVVDDSQLPKDRFSAERLKGVDSTLKIQPAELGDSAMYLCASSGGTYEQYFGPGTRLTVT.

The chain employs TRBV14 and TRBJ2-1; D is perhaps TRBD2 (5 bases). V lost 8 bases to trimming and J lost 8 bases, with 13 bases between them. The CDR3 is made up of 12 amino acids. Germline loops: CDR1 SGHDN, CDR2 FVKESK. As DNA, the CDR3 is TGTGCCAGCTACTCCGGGAACTATGAGCAGTTCTTC. Translation: CASYSGNYEQFF.

The rearrangement joins TRBV3-1 (or the pseudogene TRBV3-2) to TRBJ2-7; D perhaps matches TRBD2 (5 bases). The CDR3 is 14 amino acids. Germline V gene lookup returns CDR1 LGHDT and CDR2 YNNKEL (reference sequence). The ends were cut back, 0 bases at V and 5 bases at J, with 11 bases in the middle. CDR3 nucleotides: TGTGCCAGCAGCCAAGATCCAGAGGGTGACGAGCAGTACTTC. Its protein product is CASSQDPEGDEQYF.